Listed below are T cell receptor beta chains from one sample, sequenced in a study of T cell responses to AZD1222 COVID-19 vaccine. Profiled with immunoSEQ multiplex PCR; TCRdb holds only in-frame clones, not every one. The repertoire holds about 130,000 clones, 89% seen once, with under 2% in the top ten. Source: peripheral blood, taken on day 0 of AZD1222 vaccination. The receptors here all came from an adult in good health. Each CDR3 is given with its conserved first and last residue. D genes are given only for firm matches. Size values are once, few and many counts, or a class for expanded clones, and some rows have none.

j_call: TRBJ2-3
cdr3_length: 19
clone_size: .
v_call: TRBV4-3
d_call: TRBD2
cdr3_aa: CASSHLFKSGRAGADTQYF
cdr3_nt: TGCGCCAGCAGCCACCTCTTCAAGAGCGGGAGGGCCGGGGCAGATACGCAGTATTTT

j_call: TRBJ2-7
cdr3_length: 18
clone_size: .
v_call: TRBV10-2
d_call: TRBD2
cdr3_aa: CASSESRIGAGGSYEQYF
cdr3_nt: TGCGCCAGCAGTGAGTCCCGGATAGGAGCGGGGGGTTCCTACGAGCAGTACTTC

j_call: TRBJ1-2
cdr3_length: 15
clone_size: .
v_call: TRBV10-3
d_call: .
cdr3_aa: CAIRVWVSGDYGYTF
cdr3_nt: TGTGCCATCAGGGTCTGGGTTTCGGGGGACTATGGCTACACCTTC

j_call: TRBJ1-2
cdr3_length: 15
clone_size: .
v_call: TRBV10-2
d_call: .
cdr3_aa: CASSELSTANYGYTF
cdr3_nt: TGCGCCAGCAGTGAGTTGAGCACAGCTAACTATGGCTACACCTTC

j_call: TRBJ2-1
cdr3_length: 17
clone_size: .
v_call: TRBV7-7
d_call: TRBD1
cdr3_aa: CASSSDLGTGTWNEQFF
cdr3_nt: TGTGCCAGCAGCTCCGATTTAGGGACAGGGACGTGGAATGAGCAGTTCTTC

j_call: TRBJ2-5
cdr3_length: 13
clone_size: .
v_call: TRBV28
d_call: TRBD1
cdr3_aa: CASSNRGLETQYF
cdr3_nt: TGTGCCAGCAGCAACAGGGGGCTGGAGACCCAGTACTTC

j_call: TRBJ1-4
cdr3_length: 15
clone_size: .
v_call: TRBV6-1
d_call: .
cdr3_aa: CASSESAGSPEKLFF
cdr3_nt: TGTGCCAGCAGTGAATCGGCAGGAAGTCCTGAAAAACTGTTTTTT

j_call: TRBJ1-4
cdr3_length: 14
clone_size: .
v_call: TRBV7-9
d_call: .
cdr3_aa: CASSFTGLNEKLFF
cdr3_nt: TGTGCCAGCAGCTTTACGGGCCTGAATGAAAAACTGTTTTTT

j_call: TRBJ1-2
cdr3_length: 15
clone_size: .
v_call: TRBV19
d_call: .
cdr3_aa: CASSIDTPGVYGYTF
cdr3_nt: TGTGCCAGTAGTATAGATACGCCAGGGGTCTATGGCTACACCTTC

j_call: TRBJ2-2
cdr3_length: 16
clone_size: .
v_call: TRBV2
d_call: .
cdr3_aa: CASFPLGPMNTGELFF
cdr3_nt: TGTGCCAGTTTCCCGCTAGGCCCTATGAACACCGGGGAGCTGTTTTTT

j_call: TRBJ1-1
cdr3_length: 17
clone_size: .
v_call: TRBV6-4
d_call: TRBD1
cdr3_aa: CASRRDGQGVFLSEAFF
cdr3_nt: TGTGCCAGCCGTCGGGACGGGCAGGGGGTTTTTCTTTCTGAAGCTTTCTTT

j_call: TRBJ2-7
cdr3_length: 12
clone_size: .
v_call: TRBV14
d_call: .
cdr3_aa: CASGETSYEQYF
cdr3_nt: TGTGCCAGCGGGGAGACTAGCTACGAGCAGTACTTC

j_call: TRBJ2-5
cdr3_length: 16
clone_size: .
v_call: TRBV24-1
d_call: .
cdr3_aa: CATSDFGRYDQETQYF
cdr3_nt: TGTGCCACCAGTGATTTCGGCCGATACGACCAAGAGACCCAGTACTTC

j_call: TRBJ2-5
cdr3_length: 15
clone_size: .
v_call: TRBV19
d_call: TRBD1
cdr3_aa: CASSIVGTGRETQYF
cdr3_nt: TGTGCCAGTAGTATCGTCGGGACAGGGCGAGAGACCCAGTACTTC

j_call: TRBJ2-3
cdr3_length: 13
clone_size: .
v_call: TRBV12-3/TRBV12-4
d_call: .
cdr3_aa: CASSIIRTDTQYF
cdr3_nt: TGTGCCAGCAGCATAATCCGCACAGATACGCAGTATTTT

j_call: TRBJ1-1
cdr3_length: 12
clone_size: .
v_call: TRBV6-2/TRBV6-3
d_call: .
cdr3_aa: CASSYRNTEAFF
cdr3_nt: TGTGCCAGCAGTTACAGGAACACTGAAGCTTTCTTT

j_call: TRBJ1-6
cdr3_length: 16
clone_size: .
v_call: TRBV28
d_call: .
cdr3_aa: CASMGGPTGIASPLHF
cdr3_nt: TGTGCCAGCATGGGGGGACCCACAGGTATCGCCTCACCCCTCCACTTT

j_call: TRBJ2-3
cdr3_length: 15
clone_size: once
v_call: TRBV4-3
d_call: TRBD2
cdr3_aa: CASSEVLAITDTQYF
cdr3_nt: TGCGCCAGCAGCGAAGTACTAGCGATCACAGATACGCAGTATTTT

j_call: TRBJ1-1
cdr3_length: 13
clone_size: once
v_call: TRBV9
d_call: .
cdr3_aa: CASSVWVNTEAFF
cdr3_nt: TGTGCCAGCAGCGTTTGGGTAAACACTGAAGCTTTCTTT

j_call: TRBJ1-1
cdr3_length: 12
clone_size: .
v_call: TRBV10-2
d_call: .
cdr3_aa: CASRDLNTEAFF
cdr3_nt: TGCGCCAGCAGGGACTTGAACACTGAAGCTTTCTTT

j_call: TRBJ2-7
cdr3_length: 13
clone_size: .
v_call: TRBV25-1
d_call: .
cdr3_aa: CASSESWDDEQYF
cdr3_nt: TGTGCCAGCAGTGAATCCTGGGACGACGAGCAGTACTTC

j_call: TRBJ2-1
cdr3_length: 15
clone_size: .
v_call: TRBV19
d_call: TRBD2
cdr3_aa: CATTPGLAGGYEQFF
cdr3_nt: TGTGCCACTACACCGGGACTAGCGGGAGGGTATGAGCAGTTCTTC

j_call: TRBJ1-4
cdr3_length: 17
clone_size: .
v_call: TRBV4-1
d_call: .
cdr3_aa: CASSQGMARGLNEKLFF
cdr3_nt: TGCGCCAGCAGCCAAGGGATGGCACGGGGCTTGAATGAAAAACTGTTTTTT

j_call: TRBJ2-7
cdr3_length: 16
clone_size: .
v_call: TRBV19
d_call: .
cdr3_aa: CASSIFPQGGSYEQYF
cdr3_nt: TGTGCCAGTAGTATTTTCCCCCAGGGAGGATCCTACGAGCAGTACTTC

j_call: TRBJ2-7
cdr3_length: 13
clone_size: .
v_call: TRBV7-2
d_call: .
cdr3_aa: CASSLVFRMEQYF
cdr3_nt: TGTGCCAGCAGCTTAGTTTTCCGCATGGAGCAGTACTTC

j_call: TRBJ1-1
cdr3_length: 13
clone_size: .
v_call: TRBV30
d_call: TRBD1
cdr3_aa: CAWSGDRGNRAFF
cdr3_nt: TGTGCCTGGAGTGGGGACAGGGGGAATCGAGCTTTCTTT

j_call: TRBJ1-5
cdr3_length: 13
clone_size: .
v_call: TRBV12-3/TRBV12-4
d_call: .
cdr3_aa: CASAWTEEAPQHF
cdr3_nt: TGTGCCAGCGCTTGGACGGAGGAGGCGCCCCAGCATTTT

j_call: TRBJ2-7
cdr3_length: 15
clone_size: once
v_call: TRBV2
d_call: TRBD2
cdr3_aa: CASSEGLAGTYEQYF
cdr3_nt: TGTGCCAGCAGTGAAGGACTAGCGGGGACCTACGAGCAGTACTTC

j_call: TRBJ2-1
cdr3_length: 17
clone_size: .
v_call: TRBV7-9
d_call: TRBD2
cdr3_aa: CASSPRTSGSIAYEQFF
cdr3_nt: TGTGCCAGCAGCCCGAGGACTAGCGGGAGTATCGCTTATGAGCAGTTCTTC

j_call: TRBJ2-2
cdr3_length: 15
clone_size: .
v_call: TRBV7-7
d_call: .
cdr3_aa: CASSLAQSDTGELFF
cdr3_nt: TGTGCTAGCAGCTTAGCACAGAGTGACACCGGGGAGCTGTTTTTT

j_call: TRBJ2-3
cdr3_length: 14
clone_size: .
v_call: TRBV3-1/TRBV3-2
d_call: .
cdr3_aa: CASAGGPSTDTQYF
cdr3_nt: TGTGCCAGCGCAGGGGGGCCTAGCACAGATACGCAGTATTTT

j_call: TRBJ1-1
cdr3_length: 15
clone_size: few
v_call: TRBV3-1/TRBV3-2
d_call: TRBD1
cdr3_aa: CASSPLGQKNTEAFF
cdr3_nt: TGTGCCAGCAGCCCCCTGGGACAGAAGAACACTGAAGCTTTCTTT

j_call: TRBJ1-5
cdr3_length: 15
clone_size: .
v_call: TRBV3-1/TRBV3-2
d_call: .
cdr3_aa: CASSQGGPQVRPQHF
cdr3_nt: TGTGCCAGCAGCCAAGGGGGGCCTCAGGTGAGGCCCCAGCATTTT

j_call: TRBJ2-6
cdr3_length: 16
clone_size: .
v_call: TRBV6-1
d_call: .
cdr3_aa: CASSEYGGAGANVLTF
cdr3_nt: TGTGCCAGCAGTGAATACGGGGGCGCTGGGGCCAACGTCCTGACTTTC

j_call: TRBJ1-5
cdr3_length: 12
clone_size: once
v_call: TRBV18
d_call: .
cdr3_aa: CASSDSNQPQHF
cdr3_nt: TGTGCCAGCTCAGATAGCAATCAGCCCCAGCATTTT

j_call: TRBJ2-5
cdr3_length: 14
clone_size: .
v_call: TRBV29-1
d_call: .
cdr3_aa: CSGRLGDYQETQYF
cdr3_nt: TGCAGCGGGCGACTAGGGGACTACCAAGAGACCCAGTACTTC

j_call: TRBJ2-7
cdr3_length: 15
clone_size: .
v_call: TRBV5-1
d_call: TRBD2
cdr3_aa: CASSLDWLAGGEQYF
cdr3_nt: TGCGCCAGCAGCTTGGATTGGCTAGCGGGAGGCGAGCAGTACTTC

j_call: TRBJ2-3
cdr3_length: 10
clone_size: .
v_call: TRBV6-6
d_call: .
cdr3_aa: CASREDTQYF
cdr3_nt: TGTGCCAGCAGAGAAGATACGCAGTATTTT

j_call: TRBJ1-5
cdr3_length: 12
clone_size: .
v_call: TRBV28
d_call: .
cdr3_aa: CASGSGNQPQHF
cdr3_nt: TGTGCCAGCGGATCAGGGAATCAGCCCCAGCATTTT

j_call: TRBJ2-7
cdr3_length: 14
clone_size: .
v_call: TRBV28
d_call: .
cdr3_aa: CASSRTGTTYEQYF
cdr3_nt: TGTGCCAGCTCACGGACAGGGACTACCTACGAGCAGTACTTC

j_call: TRBJ2-7
cdr3_length: 16
clone_size: .
v_call: TRBV13
d_call: .
cdr3_aa: CASSSFPGTAPHEQYF
cdr3_nt: TGTGCCAGCAGCAGCTTTCCCGGGACGGCCCCTCACGAGCAGTACTTC

j_call: TRBJ1-2
cdr3_length: 13
clone_size: .
v_call: TRBV5-4
d_call: TRBD1
cdr3_aa: CASSLGTAYGYTF
cdr3_nt: TGTGCCAGCAGCCTCGGGACAGCCTATGGCTACACCTTC

j_call: TRBJ1-4
cdr3_length: 12
clone_size: .
v_call: TRBV19
d_call: .
cdr3_aa: CATGPSDEKLFF
cdr3_nt: TGTGCAACTGGACCCTCCGATGAAAAACTGTTTTTT

j_call: TRBJ1-2
cdr3_length: 14
clone_size: .
v_call: TRBV19
d_call: TRBD1
cdr3_aa: CASSSGQGDYGYTF
cdr3_nt: TGTGCCAGTAGTTCAGGACAGGGGGACTATGGCTACACCTTC

j_call: TRBJ2-7
cdr3_length: 17
clone_size: .
v_call: TRBV13
d_call: TRBD2
cdr3_aa: CASSPTRERGSSYEQYF
cdr3_nt: TGTGCCAGCAGCCCGACCCGTGAGCGGGGAAGCTCCTACGAGCAGTACTTC

j_call: TRBJ2-7
cdr3_length: 13
clone_size: once
v_call: TRBV28
d_call: TRBD2
cdr3_aa: CASGRGGSYEQYF
cdr3_nt: TGTGCCAGCGGCCGGGGGGGCTCCTACGAGCAGTACTTC

j_call: TRBJ1-5
cdr3_length: 17
clone_size: .
v_call: TRBV5-6
d_call: .
cdr3_aa: CASSLQKPEVENQPQHF
cdr3_nt: TGTGCCAGCAGCTTACAAAAACCGGAAGTCGAGAATCAGCCCCAGCATTTT

j_call: TRBJ1-2
cdr3_length: 13
clone_size: .
v_call: TRBV2
d_call: .
cdr3_aa: CASSDLLVYGYTF
cdr3_nt: TGTGCCAGCAGTGACCTTTTAGTTTATGGCTACACCTTC

j_call: TRBJ1-1
cdr3_length: 14
clone_size: .
v_call: TRBV10-1
d_call: .
cdr3_aa: CASRPGAGNTEAFF
cdr3_nt: TGCGCCAGCAGGCCAGGGGCTGGGAACACTGAAGCTTTCTTT

j_call: TRBJ2-3
cdr3_length: 12
clone_size: .
v_call: TRBV13
d_call: .
cdr3_aa: CASSPRTDTQYF
cdr3_nt: TGTGCCAGCAGCCCGCGCACAGATACGCAGTATTTT